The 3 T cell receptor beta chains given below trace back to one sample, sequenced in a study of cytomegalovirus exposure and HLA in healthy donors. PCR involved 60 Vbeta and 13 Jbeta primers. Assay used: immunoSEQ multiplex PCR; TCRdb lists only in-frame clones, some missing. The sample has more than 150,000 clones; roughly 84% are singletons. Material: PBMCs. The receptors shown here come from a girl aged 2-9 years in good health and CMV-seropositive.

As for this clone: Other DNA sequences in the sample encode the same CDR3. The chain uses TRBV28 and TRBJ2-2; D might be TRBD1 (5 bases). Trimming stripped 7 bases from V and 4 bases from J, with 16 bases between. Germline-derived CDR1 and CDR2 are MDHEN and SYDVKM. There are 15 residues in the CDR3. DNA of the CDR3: TGTGCCAGCAACTTAGACAGAATAAGCACCGGGGAGCTGTTTTTT. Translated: CASNLDRISTGELFF.

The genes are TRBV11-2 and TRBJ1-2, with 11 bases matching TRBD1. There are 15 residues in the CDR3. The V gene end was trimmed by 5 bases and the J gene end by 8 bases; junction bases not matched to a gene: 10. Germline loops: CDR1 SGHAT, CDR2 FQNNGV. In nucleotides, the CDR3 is TGTGCCAGCAGCACCCTTACGGACAGGGGGCAAGGCTACACCTTC. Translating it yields CASSTLTDRGQGYTF. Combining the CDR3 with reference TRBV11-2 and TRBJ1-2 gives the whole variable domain EAGVAQSPRYKIIEKRQSVAFWCNPISGHATLYWYQQILGQGPKLLIQFQNNGVVDDSQLPKDRFSAERLKGVDSTLKIQPAKLEDSAVYLCASSTLTDRGQGYTFGSGTRLTVV.

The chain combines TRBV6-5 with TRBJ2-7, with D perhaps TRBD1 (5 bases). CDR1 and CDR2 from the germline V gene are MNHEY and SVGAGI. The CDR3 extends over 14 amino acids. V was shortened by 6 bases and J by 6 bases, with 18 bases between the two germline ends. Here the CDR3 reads CASRVAPRGREQYF. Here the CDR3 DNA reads TGTGCCAGCAGAGTTGCGCCAAGGGGTCGCGAGCAGTACTTC.